This TCR beta chain emerged from a study of blood T cell repertoires in COVID-19. About the research overall: Sites in the United States, Italy and Spain provided acute and convalescent COVID-19 samples.

Original data processing: Nucleated cell counts were estimated from reference gene primer amplification. Repertoires were generated with immunoSEQ multiplex PCR, while TCRdb's copy carries only in-frame clones and drops some. The V and J calls and clone size were taken over from that table, and D and trimming were inferred from the DNA. Of approximately 200,000 clones detected, roughly 80% appear once; the ten largest clones hold under 1.5%. Germline V gene sequence: CDR1 KGHDR, CDR2 SFDVKD. The CDR3 loop spans 13 amino acids. V was shortened by 0 bases and J by 9 bases, with 8 bases between the two germline ends.

Material for sequencing was PBMCs or T cells enriched from blood (not recorded which). This TCR was sampled from a woman in her thirties or forties with acute COVID-19. The chain employs TRBV24-1 and TRBJ1-5, with D possibly matching TRBD1 (5 bases). The DNA for the CDR3 is TGTGCCACCAGTGATTTGAAGGGGCGGCCCCAGCATTTT. This codes for CATSDLKGRPQHF.